This T cell receptor (beta chain) was sequenced during a study of shared clonotypes between healthy human individuals. About the study: Each donor's CD4 naive and CD4 memory cells filled three plates apiece, CD8 naive two, and CD8 memory one.

Germline loops: CDR1 LGHNA, CDR2 YNFKEQ. Trimming took off 0 bases at V and 10 bases at J, with 12 bases between the two ends. This CDR3 is 14 amino acids long. Assay execution took place at the deep level. For sorted subsets, 150 to 200 ng DNA per replicate equaled approximately 30,000 T cell genomes. Sequencing used immunoSEQ multiplex PCR; TCRdb keeps in-frame clones, though not all of them. The table lists millions of clones, approximately 92% of them singletons. A remark on this clone: Its target is unknown.

Study observations and caveats: Only blood underwent sampling, and tissue repertoires likely differ.

This sequence was found in a man between 18 and 29 years old in good health. This rearrangement joins TRBV4-2 to TRBJ1-4; no clear D. Source material: naive CD4+ T cells sorted from blood. Described subset: CD45RA+ positively selected. The chain's CDR3 is CASSQERGERKLFF. The CDR3 DNA sequence: TGTGCCAGCAGCCAAGAACGCGGGGAGCGAAAACTGTTTTTT.